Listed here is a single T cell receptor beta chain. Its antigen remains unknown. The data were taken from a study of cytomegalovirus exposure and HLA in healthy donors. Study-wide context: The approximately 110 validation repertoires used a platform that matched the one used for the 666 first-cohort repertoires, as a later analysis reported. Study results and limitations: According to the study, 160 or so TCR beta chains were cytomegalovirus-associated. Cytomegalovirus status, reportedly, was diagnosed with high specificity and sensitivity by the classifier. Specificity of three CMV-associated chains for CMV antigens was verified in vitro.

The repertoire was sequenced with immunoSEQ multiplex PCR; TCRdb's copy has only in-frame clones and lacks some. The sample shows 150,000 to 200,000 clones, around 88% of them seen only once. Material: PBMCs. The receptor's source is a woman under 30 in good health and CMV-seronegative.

The CDR3: CAWSGTREAFF. The CDR3 bases are TGTGCCTGGAGCGGGACTCGTGAAGCTTTCTTT. The chain recombines TRBV30 with TRBJ1-1; maybe TRBD1 (5 bases). V shed 3 bases and J shed 7 bases, with 9 bases lying between them. This CDR3 comprises 11 residues. The V gene's germline CDR1 is GTSNPN and CDR2 SVGIG (reference sequence).